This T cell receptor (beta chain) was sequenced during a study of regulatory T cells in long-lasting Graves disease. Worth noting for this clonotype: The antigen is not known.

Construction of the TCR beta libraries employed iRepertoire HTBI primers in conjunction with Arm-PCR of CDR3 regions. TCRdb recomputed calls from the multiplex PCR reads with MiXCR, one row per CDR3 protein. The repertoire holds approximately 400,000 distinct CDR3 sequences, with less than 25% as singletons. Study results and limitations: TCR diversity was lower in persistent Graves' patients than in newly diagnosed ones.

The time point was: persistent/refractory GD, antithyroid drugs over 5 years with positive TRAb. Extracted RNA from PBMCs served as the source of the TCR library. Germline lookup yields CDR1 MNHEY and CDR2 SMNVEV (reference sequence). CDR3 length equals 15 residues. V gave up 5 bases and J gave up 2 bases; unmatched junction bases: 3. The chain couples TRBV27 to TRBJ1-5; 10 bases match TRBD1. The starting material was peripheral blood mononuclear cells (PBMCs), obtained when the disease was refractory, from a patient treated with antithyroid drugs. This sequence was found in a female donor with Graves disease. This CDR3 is CASSRGTGGNQPQHF. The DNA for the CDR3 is TGTGCCAGCAGTCGGGGGACAGGGGGCAATCAGCCCCAGCATTTT.